The T cell receptor (beta chain) described here comes from a study of control samples from healthy donors and cancer patients. The data were produced by immunoSEQ multiplex PCR, yet TCRdb's version contains in-frame clones alone and is incomplete. The data contain about 83,000 clones, 91% of them seen just once; the ten biggest clones take up about 16%. Trimming shortened V by 6 bases and J by 8 bases, and 20 bases separated the two germline ends. The germline gives CDR1 SNHLY, CDR2 FYNNEI. This CDR3 contains 15 residues. The sequence derives from a man aged 45-60 years in good health. This chain uses TRBV2 with TRBJ2-1; D unresolved. Sample: blood. CDR3 DNA sequence: TGTGCCAGCAGGGACGGACCCCCGAGCTGGGATGAGCAGTTCTTC. It specifies CASRDGPPSWDEQFF.